This T cell receptor (beta chain) stems from a study of blood T cell repertoires in COVID-19. Study as a whole: The United States, Italy and Spain were the sources of the acute and convalescent COVID-19 samples.

V lost 4 bases, J lost 5 bases, and 14 bases lay in between. The CDR3 sequence is 14 residues long. Germline loops: CDR1 SGHDN, CDR2 FVKESK. Some clones are missing from TCRdb's copy, which holds only in-frame ones; the method was immunoSEQ multiplex PCR. The repertoire has over 110,000 clones, around 84% of them found once; the top ten carry 10%. Material for sequencing was peripheral blood. The chain carries TRBV14 and TRBJ1-2, with D maybe TRBD1 (5 bases). This clonotype was sampled from a man in his sixties with active or convalescent COVID-19. For the CDR3, the DNA is TGTGCCAGCAGCCTCGACTCCCGGGGGTATGGCTACACCTTC. Protein product: CASSLDSRGYGYTF.